Listed below are T cell receptor beta chains from one sample, sequenced in a study of blood T cell repertoires in COVID-19. The assay was immunoSEQ multiplex PCR, and TCRdb's table has in-frame clones only and misses some. Altogether hundreds of thousands of clones are present, around nine tenths being singletons, with the ten largest covering roughly 4.5%. Sequenced material: PBMCs or T cells enriched from blood (not recorded which). Every receptor here comes from a woman in her 30s who had been exposed to COVID-19. Both conserved end residues are part of each CDR3. A row's size may be missing; if present it is once, few, many or a size class.

V gene	clone size	J gene	CDR3 protein
TRBV30	-	TRBJ1-5	CAWSVRQASNQPQHF
TRBV12-3/TRBV12-4	-	TRBJ1-2	CASSHGGAHGYTF
TRBV7-6	-	TRBJ2-5	CASSPVTGGMKETQYF
TRBV27	-	TRBJ1-2	CASRMNPGWGYGYTF
TRBV5-4	-	TRBJ1-1	CASSLGLNTEAFF
TRBV28	-	TRBJ2-3	CASSLWTPADTQYF
TRBV4-2	-	TRBJ2-1	CASSQELAGAKQFF
TRBV30	-	TRBJ1-6	CAWSALVAPLDSPLHF
TRBV24-1	-	TRBJ1-5	CATSRGGYQPQHF
TRBV24-1	-	TRBJ1-4	CATSDPGQGGGNEKLFF
TRBV7-9	-	TRBJ2-1	CASSYAGLGYNEQFF
TRBV5-8	-	TRBJ1-3	CASSLGTGVGNTIYF
TRBV5-1	-	TRBJ2-3	CASSTTGDSTDTQYF
TRBV2	-	TRBJ2-7	CASRPRGAEQYF
TRBV5-6	-	TRBJ1-5	CASSWGQAFQPQHF
TRBV24-1	-	TRBJ2-3	CATSDLVKGRADTQYF
TRBV6-5	-	TRBJ1-2	CASSLQDGYYGYTF
TRBV9	-	TRBJ1-6	CASSVGGSGSIGSSYNSPLHF
TRBV2	-	TRBJ2-7	CASSIGETTYEQYF
TRBV19	-	TRBJ2-7	CASSISGTGRYEQYF
TRBV18	-	TRBJ2-1	CASSQAGQSPYNEQFF
TRBV2	few	TRBJ1-3	CASSERRKDRADF
TRBV19	few	TRBJ1-6	CASSIADRGGSPLHF
TRBV15	-	TRBJ1-5	CATSGRTGRGNQPQHF
TRBV18	-	TRBJ1-2	CASSPDRATNGYTF
TRBV5-1	-	TRBJ2-3	CASSTGTGKSSDTQYF
TRBV11-2	few	TRBJ1-5	CASSLGTGAQPQHF
TRBV5-1	-	TRBJ2-5	CASSFKETQYF
TRBV6-1	-	TRBJ2-1	CASSVARDNEQFF
TRBV5-1	few	TRBJ2-7	CASSFAAGGPGEQYF
TRBV10-3	few	TRBJ2-5	CAISERQGALGETQYF
TRBV10-3	-	TRBJ1-2	CAINHGQGGDGYTF
TRBV28	-	TRBJ1-1	CASSQGGARTEAFF
TRBV6-6	-	TRBJ2-1	CASRQTGLQFF
TRBV10-3	-	TRBJ1-2	CAINPGQGRTASYGYTF
TRBV5-4	-	TRBJ1-2	CASSSDGQDYGYTF
TRBV7-7	-	TRBJ2-5	CASSLGGGHQETQYF
TRBV29-1	few	TRBJ1-2	CSVEGGVAGGYGYTF
TRBV3-1/TRBV3-2	-	TRBJ2-5	CASSPQAGTEETQYF
TRBV6-5	-	TRBJ1-4	CASSLRGMEKLFF
TRBV3-1/TRBV3-2	-	TRBJ1-3	CASSLGGGNTIYF
TRBV3-1/TRBV3-2	-	TRBJ1-1	CASSQALTGGHTEAFF
TRBV18	-	TRBJ2-7	CASSPRTGTGHHEQYF
TRBV4-1	-	TRBJ1-2	CASSQGHLWYGYTF
TRBV29-1	-	TRBJ1-5	CSVADSLNQPQHF
TRBV7-8	once	TRBJ1-5	CASSLGFDRAQHF
TRBV12-3/TRBV12-4	-	TRBJ1-2	CASSFFRGGYTF
TRBV5-1	-	TRBJ2-1	CASSPVAGLAPYNEQFF
TRBV18	few	TRBJ2-2	CASSPRTANTGELFF
TRBV12-3/TRBV12-4	-	TRBJ1-1	CASSTGYYSEAFF
TRBV5-1	-	TRBJ1-3	CASSVTASANTIYF
TRBV19	-	TRBJ2-2	CASSETITGELFF
TRBV3-1/TRBV3-2	once	TRBJ2-2	CASSQVVASTGELFF